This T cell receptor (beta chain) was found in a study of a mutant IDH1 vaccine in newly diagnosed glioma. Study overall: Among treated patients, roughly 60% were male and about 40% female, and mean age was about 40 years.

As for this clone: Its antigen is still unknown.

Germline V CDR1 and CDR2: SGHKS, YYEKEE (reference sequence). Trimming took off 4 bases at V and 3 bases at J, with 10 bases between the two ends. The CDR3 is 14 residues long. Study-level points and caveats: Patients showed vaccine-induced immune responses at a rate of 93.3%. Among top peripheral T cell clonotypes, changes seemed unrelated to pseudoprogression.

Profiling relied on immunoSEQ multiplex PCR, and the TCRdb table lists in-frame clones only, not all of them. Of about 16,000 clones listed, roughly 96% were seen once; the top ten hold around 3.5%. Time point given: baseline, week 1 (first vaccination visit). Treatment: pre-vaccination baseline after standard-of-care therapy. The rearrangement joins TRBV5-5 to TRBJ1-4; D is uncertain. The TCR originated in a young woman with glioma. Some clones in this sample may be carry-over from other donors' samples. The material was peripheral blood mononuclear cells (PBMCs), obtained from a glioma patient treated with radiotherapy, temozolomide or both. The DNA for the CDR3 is TGTGCCAGCAGCGACGGGAGACCTAATGAAAAACTGTTTTTT. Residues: CASSDGRPNEKLFF.